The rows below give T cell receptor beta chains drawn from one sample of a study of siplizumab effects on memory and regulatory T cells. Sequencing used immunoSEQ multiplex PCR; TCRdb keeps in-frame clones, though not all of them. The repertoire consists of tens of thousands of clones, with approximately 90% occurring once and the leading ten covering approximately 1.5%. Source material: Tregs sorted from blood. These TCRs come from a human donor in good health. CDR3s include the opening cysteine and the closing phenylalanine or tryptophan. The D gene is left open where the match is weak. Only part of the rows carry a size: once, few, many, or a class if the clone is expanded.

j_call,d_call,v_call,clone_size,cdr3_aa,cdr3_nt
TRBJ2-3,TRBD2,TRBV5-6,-,CASSLRGLAFTDTQYF,TGTGCCAGCAGCTTGCGGGGACTAGCGTTCACAGATACGCAGTATTTT
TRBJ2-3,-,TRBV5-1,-,CASRGGGQDTQYF,TGCGCCAGCAGGGGAGGGGGCCAAGATACGCAGTATTTT
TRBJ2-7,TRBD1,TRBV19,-,CASSIDQRTGTYEQYF,TGTGCCAGTAGTATAGATCAGAGGACAGGGACCTACGAGCAGTACTTC
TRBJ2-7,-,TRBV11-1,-,CASSSTASYEQYF,TGTGCCAGCAGCTCGACAGCCTCCTACGAGCAGTACTTC
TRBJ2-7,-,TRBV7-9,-,CASSLEYSSYEQYF,TGTGCCAGCAGCTTAGAATACAGCTCCTACGAGCAGTACTTC
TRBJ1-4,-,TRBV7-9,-,CASSLEGGRGEKLFF,TGTGCCAGCAGCTTAGAGGGGGGTAGAGGTGAAAAACTGTTTTTT
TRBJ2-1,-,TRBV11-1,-,CASSSQVPSSYNEQFF,TGTGCCAGCAGCTCGCAGGTCCCCTCCTCCTACAATGAGCAGTTCTTC
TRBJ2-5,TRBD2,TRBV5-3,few,CARSPGTTETQYF,TGTGCCAGAAGCCCCGGGACTACAGAGACCCAGTACTTC
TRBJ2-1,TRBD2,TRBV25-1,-,CASSVSRGGLDEQFF,TGTGCCAGCAGTGTATCTCGCGGGGGGTTGGATGAGCAGTTCTTC
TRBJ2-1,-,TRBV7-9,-,CASSHPRDEQFF,TGTGCCAGCAGCCACCCCAGGGATGAGCAGTTCTTC
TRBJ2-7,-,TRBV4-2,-,CASSQVGYEQYF,TGTGCCAGCAGCCAAGTTGGGTACGAGCAGTACTTC
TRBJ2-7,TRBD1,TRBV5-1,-,CASSLGQGAYEQYF,TGCGCCAGCAGCTTAGGGCAGGGGGCCTACGAGCAGTACTTC
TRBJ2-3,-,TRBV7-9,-,CASSLTLDLHTQYF,TGTGCCAGCAGCTTAACGCTAGATTTACATACGCAGTATTTT
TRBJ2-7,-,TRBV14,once,CASSQALFQGEQYF,TGTGCCAGCAGCCAAGCCCTCTTTCAGGGCGAGCAGTACTTC
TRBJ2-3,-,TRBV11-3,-,CASSLDATYSTDTQYF,TGTGCCAGCAGCTTAGACGCAACATATAGCACAGATACGCAGTATTTT
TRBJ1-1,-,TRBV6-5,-,CASSYSTGYFAFF,TGTGCCAGCAGTTACTCAACCGGGTACTTTGCTTTCTTT
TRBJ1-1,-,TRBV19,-,CASSIMVTGGMNTEAFF,TGTGCCAGTAGTATAATGGTTACAGGCGGCATGAACACTGAAGCTTTCTTT
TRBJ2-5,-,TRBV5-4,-,CASSAGQRGGQETQYF,TGTGCCAGCAGCGCGGGGCAGAGGGGGGGGCAAGAGACCCAGTACTTC
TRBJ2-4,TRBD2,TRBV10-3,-,CAISPIGTSGSLAKNIQYF,TGTGCCATCAGTCCAATCGGGACTAGCGGGTCCTTAGCCAAAAACATTCAGTACTTC
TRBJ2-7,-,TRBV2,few,CASSDGAPYEQYF,TGTGCCAGCAGTGATGGGGCACCCTACGAGCAGTACTTC
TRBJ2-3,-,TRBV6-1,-,CAEGPGTSTDTQYF,TGTGCTGAGGGACCGGGGACTAGCACAGATACGCAGTATTTT
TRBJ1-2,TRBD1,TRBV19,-,CASSGQGGYGYTF,TGTGCCAGTAGTGGACAGGGTGGCTATGGCTACACCTTC
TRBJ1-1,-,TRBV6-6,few,CASSYWQVNTEAFF,TGTGCCAGCAGTTACTGGCAGGTGAACACTGAAGCTTTCTTT
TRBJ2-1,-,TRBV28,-,CASSTSYNEQFF,TGTGCCAGCAGTACATCTTACAATGAGCAGTTCTTC